The next 2 T cell receptor beta chains were all read from a single sample in a study of shared clonotypes between healthy human individuals. Sequencing used immunoSEQ multiplex PCR; TCRdb keeps in-frame clones, though not all of them. Among some 1,100,000 clones listed, approximately 78% were seen once. Sequences were obtained from memory CD4+ T cells from PBMCs. Regarding subset: CD45RA-negative fraction. Receptors originate from a man younger than 35 in good health. Some clones in this sample may be carry-over from other donors' samples.

The CDR3 nucleotides are TGTGCCAGCAGTGAAGGCCGGACCCAGTACTTC. This translates into CASSEGRTQYF. The chain couples TRBV6-1 to TRBJ2-5, with D uncertain. The ends were cut back, 1 base at V and 7 bases at J, with 4 bases in the middle. There are 11 residues in the CDR3. Germline lookup yields CDR1 MNHNS and CDR2 SASEGT.

The chain's CDR3 is CASSFVGVTSYEQYF. CDR3 DNA: TGTGCCAGCAGTTTCGTGGGGGTTACGTCCTACGAGCAGTACTTC. This chain uses TRBV28 with TRBJ2-7, with D perhaps given as TRBD1 or TRBD2 (5 bases each). In germline, CDR1 is MDHEN, CDR2 SYDVKM. The CDR3 is 15 amino acids. Trimming took off 3 bases at V and 1 base at J, with 13 bases between the two ends.